This TCR beta chain derives from a study of blood T cell repertoires in COVID-19. At the level of the study: From the United States, Italy and Spain came samples of acute and convalescent COVID-19.

Study processing details: Reference gene primers were amplified, and this amplification served to estimate nucleated cell counts. Method: immunoSEQ multiplex PCR; TCRdb's copy keeps in-frame clones and lacks some. That table is the source of V, J and clone size, and D and trimming were worked out from the DNA. The repertoire includes over 200,000 clones, approximately 78% of them detected once, and about 9% sits in the top ten. Recovered participants had two consecutive negative NP/OP PCR tests, healthcare professional clearance, or symptom resolution. The V end lost 5 bases, the J end lost 6 bases, and 22 bases lay between the germline ends. Germline lookup yields CDR1 KGHDR and CDR2 SFDVKD. This CDR3 region has 16 residues.

This sequence joins TRBV24-1 and TRBJ2-7, with D perhaps matching TRBD1 (6 bases). The sequenced sample was PBMCs or T cells enriched from blood (not recorded which). This clonotype originated in a man in his forties who had recovered from COVID-19. Here the CDR3 reads CATSVGGQGLCGEQYF. The CDR3 DNA is TGTGCCACCAGTGTAGGGGGTCAGGGGCTTTGTGGCGAGCAGTACTTC.